The T cell receptor beta chain under discussion was sequenced for a study of T cell responses to AZD1222 COVID-19 vaccine. Study observations and caveats: Donors were chiefly white British, with a greater number of females, and clonal diversity was perhaps underestimated. Vaccine-associated CD4 TCRs spanned spike, dominant at 160-218 and 743-854. Baseline seropositivity characterized only six AZD1222 recipients.

CDR3 size: 10 residues. V lost 1 base and J 9 bases, leaving 1 base between the germline ends. Germline V gives CDR1 LNHNV, CDR2 YYDKDF (reference sequence). This clone was found a few times. Its antigen is not identified. Data came from immunoSEQ multiplex PCR; TCRdb stores just in-frame clones and leaves some out. Here the sample spans 150,000 or so clones, approximately 90% being singletons. The sequence came from an adult who received the AZD1222 COVID-19 vaccine. The sample in question was peripheral blood, obtained 28 days after the second AZD1222 dose. V gene TRBV15 combines with J gene TRBJ1-5; D gene uncertain. The CDR3 region has the DNA TGTGCCACCAGCAGAGTGCCCCAGCATTTT. Its translation is CATSRVPQHF.